The 7 T cell receptor beta chains presented below share a single source sample, sequenced in a study of T-cell memory formation after mild COVID-19. TCRdb redid the calling of the 5' RACE reads with MiXCR, one entry per CDR3 protein. The data contain 300,000 to 350,000 distinct CDR3 sequences, roughly an eighth of them singletons. The sample taken for sequencing was PBMCs or a T cell subset sorted from them (not recorded which). The receptors shown here come from a man younger than 35 who had mild COVID-19 (a few samples of this study predate the infection). Cell type and time point are not known.

This clonotype was observed a few times. The chain carries TRBV20-1 and TRBJ2-3, with D maybe TRBD2 (6 bases). Per the germline V gene, CDR1 is DFQATT and CDR2 is SNEGSKA (reference sequence). V was clipped by 3 bases and J by 0 bases, with 13 bases between them. The CDR3 loop spans 15 amino acids. The CDR3 DNA reads TGCAGTGCTAGCCGACGGGAGCCGAGCACAGATACGCAGTATTTT. It yields the protein CSASRREPSTDTQYF.

The chain has TRBV5-1 and TRBJ2-7, with a tentative D call TRBD2 (7 bases). Germline V gene lookup returns CDR1 SGHRS and CDR2 YFSETQ. V was clipped by 4 bases and J by 5 bases, with 16 bases between them. CDR3 size: 14 residues. The CDR3 DNA reads TGCGCCAGCAGCCCTGGTGGGGGGGCCGACGAGCAGTACGTC. Translating gives CASSPGGGADEQYV.

The chain links TRBV24-1 to TRBJ2-3; D possibly corresponds to TRBD1 (5 bases). The CDR3 extends over 13 amino acids. The V gene lost 8 bases and the J gene lost 2 bases, with 10 bases spanning the gap. In germline, CDR1 is KGHDR, CDR2 SFDVKD. The CDR3 protein is CATNDSNTDTQYF. CDR3 DNA: TGTGCCACCAACGACAGTAACACAGATACGCAGTATTTT.

This clonotype was seen a handful of times. The rearrangement joins TRBV5-1 to TRBJ2-2, with D perhaps matching TRBD1 or TRBD2 (5 bases each). The CDR3 contains 14 residues. Trimming removed 7 bases from V and 4 bases from J, with 14 bases in between. The germline gives CDR1 SGHRS, CDR2 YFSETQ. CDR3 sequence: CASSGQVITGELFF. In DNA, the CDR3 is TGCGCCAGCTCGGGGCAGGTTATCACCGGGGAGCTGTTTTTT.

The chain couples TRBV9 to TRBJ1-6; D gene ambiguous. The CDR3 covers 14 residues. Germline assignment: CDR1 SGDLS and CDR2 YYNGEE. V was pared by 0 bases and J by 14 bases, with 15 bases between. CDR3 bases: TGTGCCAGCAGCGTAGACCCCTTTAATACCGCCCTCCACTTT. Its protein product is CASSVDPFNTALHF.

The chain is built from TRBV20-1 and TRBJ2-4; D is possibly TRBD2 (6 bases). V was trimmed by 4 bases and J by 9 bases, leaving 13 bases between them. Germline V gene sequence: CDR1 DFQATT, CDR2 SNEGSKA (reference sequence). This CDR3 has 12 amino acids. CDR3 protein: CSATGPGSIQYF. CDR3 DNA sequence: TGCAGTGCTACGGGTCCCGGGAGCATTCAGTACTTC.

There are a few counts of this clonotype. The CDR3 here is CAVSHRGGETQYF. Written as DNA, the CDR3 is TGTGCCGTCTCCCACAGGGGTGGAGAGACCCAGTACTTC. The chain combines TRBV27 with TRBJ2-5; 7 bases align to TRBD1. Per germline, CDR1 MNHEY and CDR2 SMNVEV (reference sequence). This CDR3 is 13 amino acids long. V dropped 11 bases and J dropped 4; count of bases not matched to a gene: 10.